The 27 T cell receptor beta chains reported below all come from one sample, sequenced in a study of CD8+ T cells in alopecia areata. cDNA prepared by RNA extraction and subsequent reverse transcription served as the template for sequencing. The assay was immunoSEQ multiplex PCR, and TCRdb's table has in-frame clones only and misses some. The sample lists tens of thousands of clones, approximately 30% occurring once. The sample's treatment: oral pan-JAK inhibitor, 5-10 mg twice daily. The source was CD8+ T cells sorted from blood, collected at week 4, from a patient treated with tofacitinib. Receptors were obtained from a human donor with alopecia areata.

In this sample, this clone turned up a few times. This rearrangement joins TRBV29-1 to TRBJ2-7, with 14 positions matching TRBD2. V dropped 6 bases and J dropped 3; count of bases not matched to a gene: 10. Germline assignment: CDR1 SQVTM and CDR2 ANQGSEA. CDR3 length: 16 amino acids. CDR3 DNA sequence: TGCAGCGTGGTCGGACTAGCGGGAGGAGAGGTCTACGAGCAGTACTTC. This translates into CSVVGLAGGEVYEQYF.

The chain links TRBV29-1 to TRBJ1-5; no clear D gene. The CDR3 length is 13 residues. CDR1 is SQVTM, CDR2 ANQGSEA, per germline. Deletions cut 6 bases from V and 7 bases from J, with 16 bases between. CDR3 loop: CSVSREEGQPQHF. CDR3 sequence (DNA): TGCAGCGTCTCAAGGGAGGAGGGCCAGCCCCAGCATTTT.

The J gene is TRBJ2-7, the V gene TRBV6-5, with 9 bases identical to TRBD2. Trimming took 4 bases from V and 2 from J; bases not matched to a gene: 9. The CDR3 totals 16 residues. The germline V gene has CDR1 MNHEY and CDR2 SVGAGI. DNA for the CDR3: TGTGCCAGCAGTTCTCGGGGGCGGGAGGGAACCTACGAGCAGTACTTC. As protein: CASSSRGREGTYEQYF.

The chain recombines TRBV28 with TRBJ2-5; 7 bases align to TRBD1. V gave up 6 bases and J gave up 5 bases; unmatched junction bases: 9. This CDR3 region has 14 residues. The germline V gene has CDR1 MDHEN and CDR2 SYDVKM. CDR3 sequence reads: CASSTTGSDETQYF. In DNA form, the CDR3 reads TGTGCCAGCAGCACGACAGGGAGCGACGAGACCCAGTACTTC.

This clone was seen only a few times. V is TRBV30 and J is TRBJ2-5; TRBD2 agrees at 13 bases. The CDR3 sequence is 20 residues long. Germline V gives CDR1 GTSNPN, CDR2 SVGIG (reference sequence). The J segment lost 3 bases and the V segment lost 1 base, leaving 17 bases of the junction unmatched. CDR3: CAWSATRTSGRYGYEETQYF. The CDR3 DNA follows: TGTGCCTGGAGTGCAACAAGGACTAGCGGGAGATATGGGTACGAAGAGACCCAGTACTTC.

The chain is built from TRBV19 and TRBJ2-7; D ambiguous. V was cut by 2 bases and J by 3 bases, with 8 bases left in between. Per the germline V gene, CDR1 is LNHDA and CDR2 is SQIVND (reference sequence). The CDR3 is 13 amino acids. The CDR3 DNA reads as TGTGCCAGTAGTATATCTAGAAACTACGAGCAGTACTTC. Translated, it gives CASSISRNYEQYF. Complete variable domain (other parts from reference TRBV19 and TRBJ2-7): DGGITQSPKYLFRKEGQNVTLSCEQNLNHDAMYWYRQDPGQGLRLIYYSQIVNDFQKGDIAEGYSVSREKKESFPLTVTSAQKNPTAFYLCASSISRNYEQYFGPGTRLTVT.

This chain links TRBV7-3 with TRBJ2-5, with a tentative D call TRBD1 (6 bases). In germline, CDR1 is SGHTA, CDR2 FQGTGA. This CDR3 contains 14 residues. V gave up 4 bases and J gave up 9 bases, with 18 bases separating them. The chain's CDR3 is CASSSTGGKMAQYF. The CDR3, as DNA: TGTGCCAGCAGCTCAACTGGGGGCAAGATGGCCCAGTACTTC.

The chain combines TRBV6-5 with TRBJ2-4; D remains ambiguous. Germline V CDR1 and CDR2: MNHEY, SVGAGI. CDR3 length: 13 residues. The V end was cut by 5 bases, the J end by 14 bases, with 19 bases between. The CDR3: CASSETSEKVEYF. CDR3 sequence (DNA): TGTGCCAGCAGTGAAACCTCAGAGAAGGTGGAGTACTTC.

The chain employs TRBV29-1 and TRBJ2-2; 10 nucleotides align to TRBD1. CDR1 SQVTM and CDR2 ANQGSEA come from the germline V gene. Unmatched junction bases numbered 5, after V lost 3 bases and J lost 7 bases. The CDR3 is 14 residues long. The CDR3 nucleotides are TGCAGCGTTGAGGGGACAGGGGTAGACGGGGAGCTGTTTTTT. Translating it yields CSVEGTGVDGELFF.

This clone was seen more than once but under ten times. Germline is not matched at one junction end, which may reflect a read error. This rearrangement joins TRBV11-2 to TRBJ1-1; D call uncertain. Germline V gene sequence: CDR1 SGHAT, CDR2 FQNNGV. The CDR3 spans 13 residues. The CDR3 DNA follows: TGTGCCAGCAGCCGCCCCTTGAAGACTGAAGCTTTCTTT. Protein sequence: CASSRPLKTEAFF.

This clone has ten or more counts. This chain links TRBV6-5 with TRBJ2-7; 11 nucleotides align to TRBD2. The germline V gene has CDR1 MNHEY and CDR2 SVGAGI. The CDR3 has 14 amino acids. V trimming: 8 bases; J trimming: 5 bases; junction bases outside the gene matches: 8. The CDR3 DNA reads TGTGCCAGCCAGCTAGCGGGAGGTTCGGACGAGCAGTACTTC. Protein product: CASQLAGGSDEQYF.

The rearrangement uses TRBV30 and TRBJ1-5, with 7 bases identical to TRBD1. The V and J ends lost 0 bases and 4 bases, in that order; junction bases with no gene match: 3. CDR1 GTSNPN and CDR2 SVGIG come from the germline V gene (reference sequence). This CDR3 contains 14 residues. CDR3 protein: CAWSVGRGNQPQHF. The CDR3, as DNA: TGTGCCTGGAGTGTAGGCAGGGGGAATCAGCCCCAGCATTTT.

Note on this clone: This may stem from a read error, because a much larger clone lies one nucleotide away. The genes are TRBV25-1 and TRBJ2-1, with D uncertain. The CDR3 runs 11 residues. The germline V and J ends were trimmed by 1 base and 6 bases, with 1 base remaining between them. CDR1 is MGHDK and CDR2 is SYGVNS in the germline V gene. The CDR3 DNA is TGTGCCAGCAGTGAATTCAATGAGCAGTTCTTC. It yields the protein CASSEFNEQFF.

This clone was seen a handful of times. This CDR3 reads CASSDGTSGRSGPYEQYF. Here the CDR3 DNA reads TGTGCCAGCAGCGATGGGACTAGCGGGAGAAGTGGGCCCTACGAGCAGTACTTC. The chain has TRBV9 and TRBJ2-7; 14 bases map to TRBD2. J gave up 2 bases and V 3 bases, and 10 bases lay outside the gene matches. The CDR3 contains 18 residues. Germline assignment: CDR1 SGDLS and CDR2 YYNGEE.

This clone occurred a few times. The CDR3 DNA follows: TGTGCCAGCAGCCAAGGGCAAGACTACGAGCAGTACTTC. It is translated as CASSQGQDYEQYF. The chain couples TRBV4-2 to TRBJ2-7; no definite D call. The germline V and J ends were trimmed by 1 base and 3 bases, with 7 bases remaining between them. Per germline, CDR1 LGHNA and CDR2 YNFKEQ. This CDR3 has 13 residues.

This rearrangement joins TRBV29-1 to TRBJ2-1, with unresolved D. CDR1 and CDR2 (germline): SQVTM, ANQGSEA. Trimming stripped 6 bases from V and 9 bases from J, with 12 bases between. CDR3 size: 11 residues. The CDR3 nucleotides are TGCAGCGTGCGGTTCGCCAGTGAGCAGTTCTTC. It encodes CSVRFASEQFF.

The chain joins TRBV4-3 to TRBJ2-3, with D unresolved. The length of the CDR3 is 13 residues. The V end lost 0 bases, the J end lost 0 bases, and 1 base lay between the germline ends. Germline lookup yields CDR1 LGHNA and CDR2 YSLEER. The CDR3 coding sequence is TGCGCCAGCAGCCAAGATAGCACAGATACGCAGTATTTT. Its protein product is CASSQDSTDTQYF.

This clone was picked up a small number of times. The V and J genes are TRBV2 and TRBJ2-5, with D perhaps matching TRBD2 (6 bases). The V and J ends lost 8 bases and 0 bases respectively, with 13 bases between them. CDR3 length: 14 amino acids. In germline, CDR1 is SNHLY, CDR2 FYNNEI. The CDR3 here is CASRAGSYQETQYF. CDR3 coding DNA: TGTGCCAGCCGGGCGGGATCGTACCAAGAGACCCAGTACTTC.

The chain uses TRBV9 and TRBJ2-5; TRBD2 matches at 9 bases. The CDR3 extends over 15 amino acids. V lost 0 bases to trimming and J lost 5 bases; unmatched junction nucleotides: 5. CDR1 SGDLS and CDR2 YYNGEE come from the germline V gene. The chain's CDR3 is CASSVGSGSWETQYF. The CDR3 DNA reads as TGTGCCAGCAGCGTAGGTAGCGGGAGCTGGGAGACCCAGTACTTC.

The chain uses TRBV6-4 and TRBJ1-1, with D unresolved. The V end was cut by 3 bases, the J end by 4 bases, with 15 bases between. Germline V gene sequence: CDR1 MRHNA, CDR2 SNTAGT. This CDR3 is built from 15 residues. The CDR3 here is CASSDSGEGSTEAFF. CDR3 bases: TGTGCCAGCAGTGATTCCGGCGAAGGTTCCACTGAAGCTTTCTTT.

The V and J genes are TRBV29-1 and TRBJ2-5; either TRBD1 or TRBD2 may supply D (5 bases each). Deletions cut 2 bases from V and 5 bases from J, with 15 bases between. The germline V gene encodes CDR1 SQVTM and CDR2 ANQGSEA. The CDR3 runs 14 residues. The CDR3 nucleotides read TGCAGCGTTGAACCTACTGACAGCGGTGAGACCCAGTACTTC. Translating it yields CSVEPTDSGETQYF. The variable domain in full, completed from reference TRBV29-1 and TRBJ2-5, reads SAVISQKPSRDICQRGTSLTIQCQVDSQVTMMFWYRQQPGQSLTLIATANQGSEATYESGFVIDKFPISRPNLTFSTLTVSNMSPEDSSIYLCSVEPTDSGETQYFGPGTRLLVL.

J is TRBJ1-1 and V is TRBV19, with D perhaps TRBD1 (6 bases). The germline V gene has CDR1 LNHDA and CDR2 SQIVND (reference sequence). CDR3 length: 14 amino acids. V was pared by 6 bases and J by 5 bases, with 16 bases between. CDR3 sequence: CASRLGGPGTEAFF. CDR3 DNA: TGTGCCAGTAGATTGGGGGGGCCGGGGACTGAAGCTTTCTTT.

V is TRBV28 and J is TRBJ2-6; 7 bases agree with TRBD2. The V and J ends lost 3 bases and 1 base, in that order; junction bases with no gene match: 9. CDR1 MDHEN and CDR2 SYDVKM come from the germline V gene. The CDR3 length is 18 residues. In DNA form, the CDR3 reads TGTGCCAGCAGTTTGGGGACTACGTCCCCTTCTGGGGCCAACGTCCTGACTTTC. This translates into CASSLGTTSPSGANVLTF.

This clone was seen more than once but under ten times. V usage is TRBV30 and J usage is TRBJ2-7; a weak D match, TRBD2 (5 bases). Germline CDR1 reads GTSNPN; CDR2 reads SVGIG (reference sequence). CDR3 length: 12 residues. Between the trimmed V and J ends, which lost 5 bases and 5 bases, there was a span of 13 bases. This chain's CDR3 is CAWDSARDEQYF. CDR3 DNA sequence: TGTGCCTGGGACTCCGCGAGGGACGAGCAGTACTTC. Supplemented by reference TRBV30 and TRBJ2-7, the full variable domain reads SQTIHQWPATLVQPVGSPLSLECTVEGTSNPNLYWYRQAAGRGLQLLFYSVGIGQISSEVPQNLSASRPQDRQFILSSKKLLLSDSGFYLCAWDSARDEQYFGPGTRLTVT.

This clone has only a few counts. This sequence joins TRBV5-6 and TRBJ2-1, with a possible D match to TRBD1 (6 bases). Germline V gene lookup returns CDR1 SGHDT and CDR2 YYEEEE. Trimming took off 3 bases at V and 4 bases at J, with 11 bases between the two ends. The CDR3 is 14 amino acids. The CDR3 DNA sequence: TGTGCCAGCAGCTCCTACAGGGAATACAATGAGCAGTTCTTC. It translates to CASSSYREYNEQFF.

The chain combines TRBV10-3 with TRBJ1-5, with 7 bases that match TRBD1. The trim removed 0 bases at V and 4 bases at J, leaving 3 bases unmatched. Germline V gene lookup returns CDR1 ENHRY and CDR2 SYGVKD. The CDR3 loop spans 15 amino acids. For the CDR3, the DNA is TGTGCCATCAGTGAGTCCTTGACAGGGAATCAGCCCCAGCATTTT. Amino acid sequence: CAISESLTGNQPQHF.

In this sample, this clone turned up a few times. J is TRBJ2-1 and V is TRBV29-1, with TRBD2 matching over 9 bases. The CDR3 consists of 14 residues. The germline V gene has CDR1 SQVTM and CDR2 ANQGSEA. V lost 0 bases and J lost 8; bases outside the gene matches: 5. The DNA for the CDR3 is TGCAGCGTTGAAGAGTCGGGACTAGCATATGAGCAGTTCTTC. Its protein product is CSVEESGLAYEQFF.